This T cell receptor beta chain emerged from a study of monozygotic twins with inflammatory bowel disease. Study-wide results and caveats: Compared with healthy co-twins, IBD patients showed reduced TCRbeta repertoire diversity by inverse Simpson. Discordant twins showed the same repertoire similarity as concordant twins, possibly from limited power.

The V gene's germline CDR1 is SGHTA and CDR2 FQGNSA. The CDR3 sequence is 15 residues long. On this clonotype itself: Its matching antigen is unknown.

For every sample, eight separate reactions were used to make cDNA. Each CDR3 protein gets one entry in TCRdb, which reprocessed the 5' RACE reads and gives no DNA. This sample's clone table lists more than 300,000 distinct CDR3 sequences. The clonotype comes from a human donor with ulcerative colitis or Crohn's disease, or a healthy co-twin of an affected twin (not recorded which). This chain links TRBV7-2 with TRBJ1-5; TCRdb returns TRBD1, unconfirmable since there is no DNA. Specimen: blood. Here the CDR3 reads CASSLAAGINQPQHF.